This paragraph reports one T cell receptor (beta chain). Its antigen is unknown. It has no much larger one-base neighbor in the sample; base qualities were not kept. The data were obtained in a study of cytomegalovirus exposure and HLA in healthy donors (dated by TCRdb to 2015 to 2018). Broadly, across the study: An earlier analysis of roughly 500 of the donors reported about 250 Gb of sequence data and roughly 100 million unique TCR beta sequences from approximately 180 million T cells. To predict cytomegalovirus infection status, the study combined high-throughput TCR immunosequencing, statistical association of individual TCRs with disease status, and machine learning. Roughly 300 gigabases of sequencing data and 80 million or so unique TCR sequences were included in an early release covering roughly 700 HLA-typed donors. Rather than using new phenotypic data, the later analysis identified candidate immune exposures from TCR beta sequences and from how often those sequences occurred across donors. The study was designed to test whether signatures of past pathogen exposure could be identified by cataloging public T cell receptors. In a later analysis, previously published TCR beta repertoires from 666 donors were re-analyzed and high-resolution HLA genotyping was added so that TCR occurrence patterns could be studied. All discovery cohort repertoires had been generated using a single sequencing platform. A later genetic analysis used genome-wide SNP genotypes for 398 of the 666 donors, treating that subset as a discovery cohort. HLA typing included class I and class II loci at four-digit resolution. Typing coverage differed by locus: A, B, C, DRB1 and DQB1 were typed in about 629-640 donors, DQA1 in 522, DPA1 in some 570, and DPB1 in 472. Along with the roughly 700-subject first cohort, a separate validation cohort of over a hundred different subjects was used. On average, around 240,000 unique TCR beta nucleotide sequences were sequenced per donor among some 420 genotyped donors of the cohort, with roughly 18% of those sequences being non-productive. Because of strong linkage in the cohort, roughly five DR-DQ haplotypes were treated as single units for association and clustering. An earlier analysis of nearly 600 of the donors applied high-throughput TCR beta sequencing to assess whether each TCR beta V gene segment acted as functional or pseudogenic. Alongside the repertoire data, information on donor age, sex, ethnicity and CMV serostatus was compiled. Of the approximately 400 genotyped donors, 75% to 85% were placed in the genetic ancestry cluster associated with self-reported Caucasian donors. The study profiled the T cell repertoires of about 720 subjects by immunosequencing and related them to cytomegalovirus serostatus.

The CDR3 runs 14 amino acids, cysteine and phenylalanine included. CDR3 DNA only is kept here, 42 bases in frame from base 1. The trim is 6 bases for V and 4 bases for J, with a gap of 16 bases between the germline ends. For CDR1 and CDR2, the germline V gene lists SGHTS and YDEGEE. To prepare the library, the immunoSEQ multiplex PCR assay was applied. For the multiplex PCR, a mixture combining 60 forward primers for TCR Vbeta segments and 13 reverse primers for TCR Jbeta segments was used. The CDR3 region of rearranged TCR beta genes was amplified from genomic DNA by a multiplex PCR assay. On the Illumina HiSeq System, the amplified TCR beta libraries were sequenced as 87-base-pair reads. The study's own analysis went as follows. A later analysis counted approximately 76 million unique TCR beta chains across the 600 to 850 repertoires, and some 11 million of these chains were shared by at least two donors. Raw reads were error-corrected and collapsed into unique sequences by a nearest-neighbor algorithm in which closely related sequences were merged to remove PCR and sequencing errors. Alignment of CDR3 sequences to IMGT reference sequences was used to assign V, D and J gene segments. Each retained sequence needed at least a six-nucleotide match to both a V gene segment and a J gene segment. Rearrangements were called productive when the CDR3 lacked stop codons and stayed in frame with V and J; all others were non-productive. Following IMGT convention, CDR3 was defined as the stretch from the second conserved V-encoded cysteine to the conserved J-encoded phenylalanine. In an earlier analysis of more than 550 of the donors, sequences lacking an unambiguous match to a single V gene segment were excluded. In an earlier analysis of some 590 of the donors, a V segment was called functional when productive rearrangements were above 56.7%, and segregating when the standard deviation between donors exceeded 5%. A statistical classification framework was built for diagnosing cytomegalovirus status from the catalog of TCR beta chain sequences. A later analysis assigned V and J genes by comparing TCR nucleotide sequences with IMGT/GENE-DB human TR gene sequences. A later analysis assigned CDR3 sequences and most-parsimonious VDJ recombination scenarios with the TCRdist pipeline. In a later analysis, every TCR beta chain was defined by the combination of its CDR3 amino acid sequence and its V-gene family, and reads without a unique V-gene family were dropped. As a way to deal with suspected cross-contamination and a sequencing artifact, a later analysis dropped roughly 600 nucleotide sequences that were highly shared and had low generation probability. In a later analysis, a clonal expansion index was calculated for each public chain from normalized within-repertoire ranks of inferred template counts. In a later analysis, generation probabilities were computed with a VDJ recombination model fitted to out-of-frame rearrangements, and the resulting probabilities were checked against IGoR. In a later analysis, hypergeometric tests were used to score TCR-TCR, TCR-HLA and TCR-CMV co-occurrence, with a repertoire-size bias correction applied to TCR pairs. A later analysis estimated false discovery rates by permuting HLA or CMV assignments 20 times. In a later analysis, co-occurring TCRs were grouped using DBSCAN, with TCRdist sequence similarity added in when clustering inside HLA-allele-positive subsets. Repertoires with fewer than 30,000 or more than 120,000 public chains, plus five repertoires with anomalous nucleotide sharing, were excluded from co-occurrence clustering. TCRdb holds this immuneACCESS table with in-frame rearrangements only. Some clones are missing; in checked studies, unresolved V genes explain under half, and the rest has no known cause. The DNA gave D and trimming, while V, J and clone size come from that table. Here the sample has about 100,000 clones; approximately 72% occur a single time. Clones ranked in the top ten supply under 3.5% of the sample.

Paper-wide results and their limitations: The classifier was reported to diagnose cytomegalovirus status with high specificity and sensitivity in both the original cohort and the validation cohort. The only immune exposure information available for the cohort was CMV serostatus. Compared with equally common non-associated chains, HLA-associated TCR beta chains in a later analysis were more clonally expanded and had lower generation probabilities. The authors suggested that the approach could potentially be extended to other disease states and immunological phenotypes. Broadly in line with IMGT annotations, most TCR beta V segments showed up in productive rearrangements about 87% or about 30% of the time in an earlier analysis of around 550 of the donors. Because counts were too low, under 20 rarely observed V segments, including chromosome 9 orphons, were left out of the earlier analysis of over 550 of the donors. Most TCR sequences were observed very rarely across donors, whereas some public TCRs were present in many individuals. Sequencing depth was assumed to be roughly uniform across donors in the presence/absence analyses, though that assumption may not hold. An association between a missense DCLRE1C variant and V-gene and J-gene trimming of TCR beta chains was found in a later genetic analysis and replicated in an independent cohort. Correlated functional status among segregating V segments might be attributable to linkage disequilibrium, but an unknown experimental factor could not be ruled out. A further reported finding was that TCR beta sequences accurately predicted the HLA-A and HLA-B alleles for most subjects in the first cohort. A total of roughly 160 TCR beta chains were listed by the study as associated with cytomegalovirus. Three of the identified cytomegalovirus-associated TCR beta chains were confirmed in vitro to be specific for cytomegalovirus antigens. A later analysis associated roughly 17,000 TCR beta sequences with specific HLA alleles at a false discovery rate of 0.05. In this cohort, only TCR beta chains were sequenced, and detectable features were limited by the absence of alpha or paired-chain data. Compared with the roughly 670-donor mean, donors in an Asian-associated ancestry cluster had fewer N-insertions in productive TCRs, according to a later genetic analysis. The 87-base-pair reads could not distinguish some IMGT-functional V segments, including TRBV6-2 and TRBV6-3, so those segments were excluded. A later analysis found that TCR association rates varied across HLA loci, with DRB1 alleles showing the most associated TCRs and HLA-C alleles the fewest. In a later analysis, several top co-occurrence clusters were reported to appear linked to parvovirus B19, influenza, CMV and Epstein-Barr virus. A cluster of highly shared sequence variants was judged likely to be a technical artifact of the sequencing pipeline. When HLA alleles, especially DR and DQ, strongly co-occurred, TCR associations were difficult to assign to individual alleles. Because HLA typing was unavailable for some donors at each locus, only the typed subset was used in association tests. Most CMV-associated TCR beta chains appeared to be HLA-restricted in a later analysis, and the HLA associations seemed to be driven largely by CMV exposure.

The cohort consisted of 600 to 750 healthy bone marrow donors. At the time of sampling, all cohort members were nominally healthy, though unrecorded immune exposures were likely present. The donor tested CMV seropositive and was one of the 289 seropositive cohort members. Every donor gave a peripheral blood sample, and the peripheral blood mononuclear cells from that sample were used for TCR beta sequencing. Genomic DNA extraction from the blood cell samples was performed with the Qiagen DNeasy Blood Extraction Kit. This chain is built from TRBV5-8 and TRBJ1-2; a tentative D match to TRBD1 spans 5 bases. This receptor was identified in a female donor in good health and CMV-seropositive. Sequencing was performed on PBMCs. The CDR3 amino acid sequence is: CASTSIRGGYGYTF. The DNA sequence follows: TGTGCCAGCACCTCGATAAGGGGAGGCTATGGCTACACCTTC.